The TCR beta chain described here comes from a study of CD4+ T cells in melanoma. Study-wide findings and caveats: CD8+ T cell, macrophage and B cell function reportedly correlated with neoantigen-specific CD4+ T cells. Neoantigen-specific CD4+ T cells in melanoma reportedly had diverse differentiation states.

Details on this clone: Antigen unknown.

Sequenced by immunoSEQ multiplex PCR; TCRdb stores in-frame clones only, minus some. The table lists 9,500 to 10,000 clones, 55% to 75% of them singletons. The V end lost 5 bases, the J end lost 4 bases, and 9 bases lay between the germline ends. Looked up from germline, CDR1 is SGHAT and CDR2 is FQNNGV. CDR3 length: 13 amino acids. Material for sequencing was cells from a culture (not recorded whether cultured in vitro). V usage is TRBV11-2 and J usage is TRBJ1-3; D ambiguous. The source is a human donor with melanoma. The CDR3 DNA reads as TGTGCCAGCAGCGCCATTGGCGGAAACACCATATATTTT. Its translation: CASSAIGGNTIYF.